This T cell receptor beta chain derives from a study of blood T cell repertoires in COVID-19. Enrolled during active infection, Seattle patients were then followed longitudinally. V gave up 0 bases and J gave up 5 bases; unmatched junction bases: 2. The germline gives CDR1 SGHVS, CDR2 FQNEAQ. There are 15 residues in the CDR3. Sequenced by immunoSEQ multiplex PCR; TCRdb stores in-frame clones only, minus some. The data show 390,000 or so clones, about 90% seen once. This chain joins TRBV7-8 and TRBJ2-1; 9 bases are shared with TRBD1. This clonotype was obtained from a woman aged 25-40 years with COVID-19, enrolled during active disease. Sequenced input: peripheral blood. CDR3 residues: CASSLAGTGNNEQFF. For the CDR3, the DNA is TGTGCCAGCAGCTTAGCGGGGACAGGGAACAATGAGCAGTTCTTC.